Shown below are 16 T cell receptor beta chains from a single sample sequenced in a study of regulatory T cells in long-lasting Graves disease. Relying on iRepertoire HTBI primers and Arm-PCR of CDR3 regions, the team built TCR beta libraries. In TCRdb, the multiplex PCR reads were re-called with MiXCR into one record per CDR3 protein. The sample yields hundreds of thousands of distinct CDR3 sequences, around a fifth seen once. Time point reported: persistent/refractory GD, antithyroid drugs over 5 years with positive TRAb. After RNA was extracted from PBMCs, the TCR library was made from it. The starting material was peripheral blood mononuclear cells (PBMCs), obtained when the disease was refractory, from a patient treated with antithyroid drugs. These receptors were obtained from a female donor with Graves disease.

The chain links TRBV25-1 to TRBJ1-4, with D possibly TRBD1 on 5 matching bases. CDR3 size: 13 residues. Trimming took 3 bases from V and 10 from J, leaving 12 bases between them. Germline CDR1 reads MGHDK; CDR2 reads SYGVNS. The CDR3 nucleotides are TGTGCCAGCAGTGAGGGGGATAGGCTAAAACTGTTTTTT. Translation gives CASSEGDRLKLFF.

The V gene is TRBV28, the J gene TRBJ1-6; weak D call: TRBD1 (5 bases). Trimming removed 1 base at V and 3 bases at J, with 16 bases between. In germline, CDR1 is MDHEN, CDR2 SYDVKM. This CDR3 spans 18 amino acids. This chain's CDR3 is CASSLLSYGAYYNSPLHF. As DNA, the CDR3 is TGTGCCAGCAGTTTATTGTCCTACGGGGCCTACTATAATTCACCCCTCCACTTT.

The J gene is TRBJ1-1, the V gene TRBV9; a weak D match, TRBD1 (6 bases). Germline CDR1 reads SGDLS; CDR2 reads YYNGEE. The CDR3 is made up of 15 amino acids. The V and J ends lost 0 bases and 1 base respectively, with 10 bases between them. The CDR3 sequence is CASSVEGGTNTEAFF. CDR3 nucleotide sequence: TGTGCCAGCAGCGTAGAAGGGGGTACGAACACTGAAGCTTTCTTT.

The chain is built from TRBV6-2 or TRBV6-3 and TRBJ2-1; weak D call: TRBD2 (6 bases). The V end was cut by 6 bases, the J end by 4 bases, with 13 bases between. Germline lookup yields CDR1 MNHEY and CDR2 SVGEGT. The CDR3 runs to 14 residues. The DNA of the CDR3 is TGTGCCAGCAGGAGGACTATACTATACAATGAGCAGTTCTTC. Its protein product is CASRRTILYNEQFF.

The rearrangement uses TRBV6-9 and TRBJ1-1; D remains unclear. V was shortened by 2 bases and J by 4 bases, with 8 bases between the two germline ends. CDR3 size: 13 residues. Germline V gene sequence: CDR1 MNHGY, CDR2 SVAAGI. CDR3 loop: CASSYPAATEAFF. CDR3 coding DNA: TGTGCCAGCAGTTATCCGGCAGCCACTGAAGCTTTCTTT.

The table lists this clonotype with a count of one. One end of the junction does not line up with germline, which may come from a read error. CDR3 coding DNA: TGCAGTGCTAGAGCTAGACTAGCGGGAGGGCCCTCCCACGAGCAGTACTTC. It codes for CSARARLAGGPSHEQYF. The gene calls are TRBV20-1 and TRBJ2-7; the match to TRBD2 covers 14 bases. This CDR3 contains 17 residues. Germline CDR1 DFQATT, CDR2 SNEGSKA (reference sequence).

The table lists this clonotype with many counts. The CDR3 bases are TGTGCTAGTGGTTTGGGGGTGAGGGAGGGCCAGTACAATGAGCAGTTCTTC. Its protein product is CASGLGVREGQYNEQFF. V gene TRBV12-5 combines with J gene TRBJ2-1; 7 bases align to TRBD2. This CDR3 spans 17 amino acids. V was pared by 1 base and J by 4 bases, with 10 bases of the junction left unmatched. Per germline, CDR1 LGHNT and CDR2 FRNRAP.

J is TRBJ1-1 and V is TRBV7-9; tentative D call: TRBD1 (5 bases). From germline, CDR1 is SEHNR and CDR2 FQNEAQ (reference sequence). V gave up 8 bases and J gave up 3 bases, with 22 bases separating them. The CDR3 runs 16 residues. The CDR3 spells CASSSEIWGLDTEAFF. CDR3 in DNA: TGTGCCAGCTCCTCCGAGATTTGGGGCTTGGACACTGAAGCTTTCTTT.

The chain recombines TRBV7-8 with TRBJ1-4; a weak D match, TRBD1 (5 bases). The germline V gene encodes CDR1 SGHVS and CDR2 FQNEAQ. This CDR3 region has 13 residues. V was pared by 1 base and J by 10 bases, with 10 bases between. The CDR3 nucleotides are TGTGCCAGCAGCTTAGGCACGGGGCGAAAACTGTTTTTT. This encodes CASSLGTGRKLFF.

There are many counts of this clonotype. This sequence joins TRBV30 and TRBJ1-2; D ambiguous. The CDR3 sequence is 11 residues long. Trimming removed 6 bases at V and 6 bases at J, with 11 bases between. CDR1 is GTSNPN, CDR2 SVGIG, per germline (reference sequence). The CDR3 DNA sequence: TGTGCCTGCTCGGGCGTTGATGGCTACACCTTC. It translates to CACSGVDGYTF.

The genes are TRBV20-1 and TRBJ2-2; 7 bases are a match to TRBD2. Germline V lookup: CDR1 DFQATT, CDR2 SNEGSKA (reference sequence). With V trimmed by 6 bases and J by 3 bases, 13 bases remained unmatched. This CDR3 region has 16 residues. CDR3 region: CSARLAPLPDTGELFF. The CDR3, as DNA: TGCAGTGCAAGACTAGCTCCTCTTCCGGACACCGGGGAGCTGTTTTTT.

The table lists this clonotype with many counts. The chain carries TRBV28 and TRBJ2-7; D unclear. The CDR3 consists of 13 residues. Trimming stripped 6 bases from V and 2 bases from J, with 11 bases between. In germline, CDR1 is MDHEN, CDR2 SYDVKM. This chain's CDR3 is CASRTRNPYEQYF. CDR3 sequence (DNA): TGTGCCAGCAGGACCCGCAACCCCTACGAGCAGTACTTC.

This clonotype was counted at least ten times. The chain carries TRBV7-2 and TRBJ1-4; tentative D call: TRBD1 (6 bases). The germline V and J ends were trimmed by 5 bases and 14 bases, with 12 bases remaining between them. Germline V lookup: CDR1 SGHTA, CDR2 FQGNSA. CDR3 length: 11 residues. The DNA of the CDR3 is TGTGCCAGCAGCACTCACGGACAGCTGTTTTTT. The encoded protein is CASSTHGQLFF.

This clonotype came up a few times. The rearrangement uses TRBV7-2 and TRBJ2-7; D possibly corresponds to TRBD2 (7 bases). The germline V gene has CDR1 SGHTA and CDR2 FQGNSA. V dropped 2 bases and J dropped 4 bases, with 21 bases sitting between them. This CDR3 has 17 amino acids. CDR3 in amino acids: CASSLLGAGGSGYEQYF. The CDR3 coding sequence is TGTGCCAGCAGCTTATTGGGGGCTGGCGGGAGTGGGTACGAGCAGTACTTC. The full variable domain, its missing parts supplied by reference TRBV7-2 and TRBJ2-7, is GAGVSQSPSNKVTEKGKDVELRCDPISGHTALYWYRQSLGQGLEFLIYFQGNSAPDKSGLPSDRFSAERTGGSVSTLTIQRTQQEDSAVYLCASSLLGAGGSGYEQYFGPGTRLTVT.

A remark on this clonotype: No conserved phenylalanine or tryptophan ends this CDR3, so it is likely a read error. It is unclear where the CDR3 begins or ends on the DNA, so no DNA is shown, and the CDR3 is as TCRdb lists it. The rearrangement joins TRBV3-1 to TRBJ2-5; the table's TRBD2 call for D was not verified on the DNA. Germline loops: CDR1 LGHDT, CDR2 YNNKEL (reference sequence). The length of the CDR3 is 13 amino acids, counting both ends. The chain's CDR3 is CASSRTTQETQHL.

This clonotype was detected ten times or more. The rearrangement links TRBV24-1 to TRBJ2-5, with D maybe TRBD1 (6 bases). This CDR3 contains 15 residues. The V gene lost 0 bases and the J gene lost 5 bases, with 12 bases spanning the gap. The germline gives CDR1 KGHDR, CDR2 SFDVKD. DNA of the CDR3: TGTGCCACCAGTGATTTGCACGGGACATTGGAGACCCAGTACTTC. Its protein is CATSDLHGTLETQYF.